Listed here are 2 T cell receptor beta chains from one sample, sequenced in a study of shared clonotypes between healthy human individuals. Sequencing was performed with immunoSEQ multiplex PCR; in TCRdb, only in-frame clones are kept and a portion is missing. The repertoire holds around 700,000 clones, 72% seen once, with less than 2% in the top ten. Sequencing was done on a sample of memory CD4+ T cells sorted from blood. Subset in this sample: CD45RA-negative fraction. The receptors shown here come from a woman aged 25 to 39 in good health.

This clone was seen a handful of times. This rearrangement joins TRBV6-6 to TRBJ1-2, with a tentative D call TRBD1 (5 bases). This CDR3 is 13 amino acids long. The germline V gene encodes CDR1 MNHNY and CDR2 SVGAGI (reference sequence). With 7 bases removed from V and 8 bases from J, the gap between germline ends came to 17 bases. Here the CDR3 DNA reads TGTGCCAGCACCCCGGAGGGTCGGGGCGGCTACACCTTC. Translated, it gives CASTPEGRGGYTF.

This clone was found many times. The chain has TRBV2 and TRBJ2-7, with D uncertain. The germline V gene has CDR1 SNHLY and CDR2 FYNNEI. V lost 3 bases to trimming and J lost 5 bases, with 14 bases between them. The CDR3 contains 14 residues. DNA for the CDR3: TGTGCCAGCAGTGATGGGGTCGTCCCGAACGAGCAGTACTTC. Its protein product is CASSDGVVPNEQYF.